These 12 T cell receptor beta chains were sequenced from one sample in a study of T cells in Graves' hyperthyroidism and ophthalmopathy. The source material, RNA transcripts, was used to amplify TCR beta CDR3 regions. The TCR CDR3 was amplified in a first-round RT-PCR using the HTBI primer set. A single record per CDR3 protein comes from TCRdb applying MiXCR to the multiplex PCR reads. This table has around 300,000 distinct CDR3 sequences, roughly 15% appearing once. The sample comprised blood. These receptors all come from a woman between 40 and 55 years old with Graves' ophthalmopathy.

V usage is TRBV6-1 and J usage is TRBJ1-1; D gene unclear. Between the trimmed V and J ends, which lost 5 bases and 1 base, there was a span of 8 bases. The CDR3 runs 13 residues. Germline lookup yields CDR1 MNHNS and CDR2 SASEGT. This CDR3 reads CASSSYKNTEAFF. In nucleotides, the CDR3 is TGTGCCAGCAGTTCGTACAAGAACACTGAAGCTTTCTTT.

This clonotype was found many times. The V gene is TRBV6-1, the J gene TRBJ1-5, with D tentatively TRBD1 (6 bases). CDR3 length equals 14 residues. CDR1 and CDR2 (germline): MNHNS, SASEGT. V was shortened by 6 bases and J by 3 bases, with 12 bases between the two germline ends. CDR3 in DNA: TGTGCCAGCAGCCTACAGGGTATCAATCAGCCCCAGCATTTT. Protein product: CASSLQGINQPQHF.

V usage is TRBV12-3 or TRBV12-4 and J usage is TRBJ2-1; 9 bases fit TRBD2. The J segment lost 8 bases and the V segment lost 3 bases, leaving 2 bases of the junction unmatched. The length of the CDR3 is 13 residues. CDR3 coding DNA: TGTGCCAGCAGTTTGGCGGGAGGGTATGAGCAGTTCTTC. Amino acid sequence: CASSLAGGYEQFF.

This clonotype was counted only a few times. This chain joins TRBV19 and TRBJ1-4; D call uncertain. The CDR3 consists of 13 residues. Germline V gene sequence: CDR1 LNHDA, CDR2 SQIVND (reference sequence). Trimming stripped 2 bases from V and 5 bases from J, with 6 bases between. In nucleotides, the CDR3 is TGTGCCAGTAGTATACAAAAGAATGAAAAACTGTTTTTT. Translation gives CASSIQKNEKLFF.

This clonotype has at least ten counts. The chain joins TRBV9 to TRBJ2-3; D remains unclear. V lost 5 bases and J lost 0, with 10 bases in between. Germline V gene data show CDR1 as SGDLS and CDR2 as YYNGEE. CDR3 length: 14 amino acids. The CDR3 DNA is TGTGCCAGCAGTGAAAGGACGAGCACAGATACGCAGTATTTT. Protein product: CASSERTSTDTQYF.

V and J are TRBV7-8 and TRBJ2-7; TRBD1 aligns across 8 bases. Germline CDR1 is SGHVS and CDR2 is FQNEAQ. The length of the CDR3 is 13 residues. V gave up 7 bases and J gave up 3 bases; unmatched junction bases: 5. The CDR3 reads CASKGDRNYEQYF. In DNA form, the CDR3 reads TGTGCCAGCAAGGGGGACAGGAACTACGAGCAGTACTTC.

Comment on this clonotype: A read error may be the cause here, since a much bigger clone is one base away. In DNA form, the CDR3 reads TGTGCCAGCAGCGTTAACGGGGAGCTGTTTTTT. Its translation: CASSVNGELFF. The chain has TRBV12-3 or TRBV12-4 and TRBJ2-2; no definite D call. Deletions cut 6 bases from V and 7 bases from J, with 6 bases between. The CDR3 sequence is 11 residues long.

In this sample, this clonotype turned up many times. This CDR3 reads CASTRSAKETQYF. In nucleotides, the CDR3 is TGTGCCAGCACCCGGTCGGCTAAAGAGACCCAGTACTTC. The chain joins TRBV11-2 to TRBJ2-5, with unresolved D. CDR1 and CDR2 from the germline V gene are SGHAT and FQNNGV. Trimming pared 7 bases from V and 3 bases from J, leaving 12 bases between. CDR3 length equals 13 residues.

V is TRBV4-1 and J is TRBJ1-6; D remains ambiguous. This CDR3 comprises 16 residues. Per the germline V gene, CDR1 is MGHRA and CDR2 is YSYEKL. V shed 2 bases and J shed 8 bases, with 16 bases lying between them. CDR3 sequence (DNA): TGCGCCAGCAGCCAACATGCGGGGATCCGAGATTCACCCCTCCACTTT. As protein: CASSQHAGIRDSPLHF.

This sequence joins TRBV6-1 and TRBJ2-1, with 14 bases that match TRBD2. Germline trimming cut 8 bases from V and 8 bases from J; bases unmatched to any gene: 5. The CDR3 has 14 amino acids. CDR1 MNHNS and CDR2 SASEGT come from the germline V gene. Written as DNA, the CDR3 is TGTGCCAGCGAGGGACTAGCGGGAGCGGATGAGCAGTTCTTC. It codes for CASEGLAGADEQFF.

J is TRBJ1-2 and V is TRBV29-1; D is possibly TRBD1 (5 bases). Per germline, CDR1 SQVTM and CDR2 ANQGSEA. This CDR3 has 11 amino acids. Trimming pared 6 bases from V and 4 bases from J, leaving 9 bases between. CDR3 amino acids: CSVGRGYGYTF. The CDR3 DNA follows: TGCAGCGTGGGGCGGGGCTATGGCTACACCTTC.

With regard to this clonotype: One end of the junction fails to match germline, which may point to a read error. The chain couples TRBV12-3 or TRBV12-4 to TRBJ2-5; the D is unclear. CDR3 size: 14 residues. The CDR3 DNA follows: TGTGCCAGCAGTTTGGCACCGCGTGCTGAGACCCGGTACTTC. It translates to CASSLAPRAETRYF.